The sequence of this TCR beta chain was determined in a study of Graves' ophthalmopathy and Graves' hyperthyroidism. V gave up 2 bases and J gave up 1 base, with 20 bases separating them. CDR3 length equals 18 residues. Per germline, CDR1 LGHNA and CDR2 YNFKEQ. Beta-chain TCR CDR3 regions were amplified from RNA transcripts. Amplification began with first-round RT-PCR using HTBI primers, then second-round multiplex PCR was performed. MiXCR, run by TCRdb on the multiplex PCR reads, gives a single entry per CDR3 protein. The sample has 450,000 or so distinct CDR3 sequences, roughly 14% seen once. Uncontrolled infections, other autoimmune diseases, pregnancy or lactation barred patients from enrollment. This clonotype was seen a few times.

J is TRBJ1-1 and V is TRBV4-2; D remains unclear. Sequencing input: blood. The TCR comes from a woman in her 30s with Graves' ophthalmopathy. The CDR3: CASSQTLGVGRRNTEAFF. CDR3 nucleotide sequence: TGTGCCAGCAGCCAAACGTTGGGAGTGGGCAGGAGGAACACTGAAGCTTTCTTT.